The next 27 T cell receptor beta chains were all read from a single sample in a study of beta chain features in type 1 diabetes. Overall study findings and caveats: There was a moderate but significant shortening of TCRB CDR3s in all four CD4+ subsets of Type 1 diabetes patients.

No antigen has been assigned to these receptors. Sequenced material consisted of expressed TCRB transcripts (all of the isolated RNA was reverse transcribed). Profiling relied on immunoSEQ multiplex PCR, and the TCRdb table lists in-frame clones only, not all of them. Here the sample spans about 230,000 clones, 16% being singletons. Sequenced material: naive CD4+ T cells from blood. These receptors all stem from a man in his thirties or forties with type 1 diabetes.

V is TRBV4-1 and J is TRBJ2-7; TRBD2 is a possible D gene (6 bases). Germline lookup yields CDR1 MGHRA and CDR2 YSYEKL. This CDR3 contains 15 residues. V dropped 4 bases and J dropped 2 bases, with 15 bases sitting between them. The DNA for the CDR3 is TGCGCCAGCAGCCGAGGGGCTAGCGCCGCCTACGAGCAGTACTTC. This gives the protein CASSRGASAAYEQYF.

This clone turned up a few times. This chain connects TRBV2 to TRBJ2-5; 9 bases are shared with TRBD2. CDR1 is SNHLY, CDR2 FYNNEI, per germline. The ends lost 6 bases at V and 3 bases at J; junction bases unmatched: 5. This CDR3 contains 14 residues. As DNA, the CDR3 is TGTGCCAGCAGAGGCGGGAGGGTTAAAGAGACCCAGTACTTC. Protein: CASRGGRVKETQYF.

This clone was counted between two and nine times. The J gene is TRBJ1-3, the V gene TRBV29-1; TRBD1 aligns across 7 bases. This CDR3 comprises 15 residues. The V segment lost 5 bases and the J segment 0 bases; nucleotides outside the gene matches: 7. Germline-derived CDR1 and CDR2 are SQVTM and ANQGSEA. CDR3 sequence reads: CSVYGQAYSGNTIYF. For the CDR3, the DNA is TGCAGCGTTTACGGACAGGCATACTCTGGAAACACCATATATTTT.

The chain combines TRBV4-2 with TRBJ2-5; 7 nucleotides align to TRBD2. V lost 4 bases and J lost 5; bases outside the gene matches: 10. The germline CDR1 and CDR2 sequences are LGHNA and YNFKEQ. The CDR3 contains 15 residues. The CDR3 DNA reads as TGTGCCAGCAGCCGGAGCGGGAATCGGTGGGAGACCCAGTACTTC. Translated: CASSRSGNRWETQYF.

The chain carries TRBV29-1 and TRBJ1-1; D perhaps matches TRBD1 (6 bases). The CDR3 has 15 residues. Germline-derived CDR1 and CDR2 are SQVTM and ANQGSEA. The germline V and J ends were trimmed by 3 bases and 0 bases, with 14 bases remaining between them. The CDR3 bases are TGCAGCGTTGATAGAGGCGCAGGGGTGAACACTGAAGCTTTCTTT. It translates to CSVDRGAGVNTEAFF. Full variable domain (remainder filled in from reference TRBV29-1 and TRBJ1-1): SAVISQKPSRDICQRGTSLTIQCQVDSQVTMMFWYRQQPGQSLTLIATANQGSEATYESGFVIDKFPISRPNLTFSTLTVSNMSPEDSSIYLCSVDRGAGVNTEAFFGQGTRLTVV.

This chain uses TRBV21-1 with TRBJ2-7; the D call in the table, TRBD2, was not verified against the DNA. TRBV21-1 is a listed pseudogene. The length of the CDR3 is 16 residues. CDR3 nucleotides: TGTGCCAGCAGCAAAGCGTGGTGGGAGGGTACCTACGAGCAGTACTTC. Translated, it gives CASSKAWWEGTYEQYF.

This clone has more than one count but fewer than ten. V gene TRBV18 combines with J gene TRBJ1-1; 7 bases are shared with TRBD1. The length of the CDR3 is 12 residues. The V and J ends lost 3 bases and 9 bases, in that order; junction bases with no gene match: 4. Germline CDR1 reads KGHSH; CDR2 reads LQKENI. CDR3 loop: CASSPMTGQAFF. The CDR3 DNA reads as TGTGCCAGCTCACCCATGACAGGGCAAGCTTTCTTT.

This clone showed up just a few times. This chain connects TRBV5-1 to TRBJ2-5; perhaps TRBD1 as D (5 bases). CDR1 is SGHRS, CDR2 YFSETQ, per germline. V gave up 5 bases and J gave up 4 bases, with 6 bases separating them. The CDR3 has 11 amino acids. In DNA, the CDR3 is TGCGCCAGCAGTAGGGGAGAGACCCAGTACTTC. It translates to CASSRGETQYF.

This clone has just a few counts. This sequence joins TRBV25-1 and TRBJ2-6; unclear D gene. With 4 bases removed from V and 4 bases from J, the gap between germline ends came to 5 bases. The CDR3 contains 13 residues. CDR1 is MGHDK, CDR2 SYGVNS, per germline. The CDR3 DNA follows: TGTGCCAGCAGTGTGGCAGGGGCCAACGTCCTGACTTTC. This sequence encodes CASSVAGANVLTF.

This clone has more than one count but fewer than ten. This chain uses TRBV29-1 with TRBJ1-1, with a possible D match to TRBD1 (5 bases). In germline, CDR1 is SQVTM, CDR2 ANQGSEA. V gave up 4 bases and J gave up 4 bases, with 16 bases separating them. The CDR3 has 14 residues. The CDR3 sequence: CSVAWMGRGTEAFF. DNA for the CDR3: TGCAGCGTTGCCTGGATGGGGCGTGGCACTGAAGCTTTCTTT.

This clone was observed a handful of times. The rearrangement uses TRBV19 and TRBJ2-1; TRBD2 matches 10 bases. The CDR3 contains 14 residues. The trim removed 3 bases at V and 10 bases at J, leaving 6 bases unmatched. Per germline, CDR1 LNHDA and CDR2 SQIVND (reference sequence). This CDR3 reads CASSIGLAGAEQFF. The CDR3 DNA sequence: TGTGCCAGTAGTATCGGCCTAGCGGGAGCAGAGCAGTTCTTC. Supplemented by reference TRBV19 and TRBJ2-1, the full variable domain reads DGGITQSPKYLFRKEGQNVTLSCEQNLNHDAMYWYRQDPGQGLRLIYYSQIVNDFQKGDIAEGYSVSREKKESFPLTVTSAQKNPTAFYLCASSIGLAGAEQFFGPGTRLTVL.

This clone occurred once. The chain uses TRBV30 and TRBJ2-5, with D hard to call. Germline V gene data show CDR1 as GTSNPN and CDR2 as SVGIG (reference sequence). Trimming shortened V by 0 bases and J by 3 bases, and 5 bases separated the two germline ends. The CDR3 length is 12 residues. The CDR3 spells CAWSVLEETQYF. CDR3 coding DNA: TGTGCCTGGAGTGTACTCGAAGAGACCCAGTACTTC.

As DNA, the CDR3 is TGCAGTCCTCGGGAGGGCCCCTGGGAGTATTTT. Translating gives CSPREGPWEYF. The chain couples TRBV20-1 to TRBJ2-3, with TRBD2 identical over 8 bases. V lost 8 bases to trimming and J lost 13 bases; unmatched junction nucleotides: 11. In germline, CDR1 is DFQATT, CDR2 SNEGSKA (reference sequence). CDR3 length equals 11 residues.

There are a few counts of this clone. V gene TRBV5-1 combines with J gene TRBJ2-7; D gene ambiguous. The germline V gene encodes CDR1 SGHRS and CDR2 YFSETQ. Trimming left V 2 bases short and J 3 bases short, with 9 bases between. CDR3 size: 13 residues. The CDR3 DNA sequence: TGCGCCAGCAGCTTAGATACGAGCTACGAGCAGTACTTC. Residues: CASSLDTSYEQYF. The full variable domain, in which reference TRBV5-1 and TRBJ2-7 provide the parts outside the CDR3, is KAGVTQTPRYLIKTRGQQVTLSCSPISGHRSVSWYQQTPGQGLQFLFEYFSETQRNKGNFPGRFSGRQFSNSRSEMNVSTLELGDSALYLCASSLDTSYEQYFGPGTRLTVT.

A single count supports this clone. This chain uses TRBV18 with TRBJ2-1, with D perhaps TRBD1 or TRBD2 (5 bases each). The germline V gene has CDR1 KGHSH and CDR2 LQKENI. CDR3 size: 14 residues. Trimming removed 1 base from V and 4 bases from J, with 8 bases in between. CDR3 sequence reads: CASSPRDGYNEQFF. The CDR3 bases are TGTGCCAGCTCACCACGGGACGGTTACAATGAGCAGTTCTTC.

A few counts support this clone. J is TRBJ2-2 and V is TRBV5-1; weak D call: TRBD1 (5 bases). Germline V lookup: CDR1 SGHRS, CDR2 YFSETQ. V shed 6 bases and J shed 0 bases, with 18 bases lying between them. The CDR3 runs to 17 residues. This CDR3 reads CASIGGADPTNTGELFF. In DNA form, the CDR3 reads TGCGCCAGCATTGGTGGGGCCGACCCTACGAACACCGGGGAGCTGTTTTTT. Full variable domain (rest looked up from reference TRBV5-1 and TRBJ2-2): KAGVTQTPRYLIKTRGQQVTLSCSPISGHRSVSWYQQTPGQGLQFLFEYFSETQRNKGNFPGRFSGRQFSNSRSEMNVSTLELGDSALYLCASIGGADPTNTGELFFGEGSRLTVL.

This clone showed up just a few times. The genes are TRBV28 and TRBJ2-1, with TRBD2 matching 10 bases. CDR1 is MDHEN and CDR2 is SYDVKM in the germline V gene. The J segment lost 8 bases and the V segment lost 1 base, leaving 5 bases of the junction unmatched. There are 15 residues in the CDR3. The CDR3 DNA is TGTGCCAGCAGTTTATCGGCTAGCGGGAGTGATGAGCAGTTCTTC. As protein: CASSLSASGSDEQFF.

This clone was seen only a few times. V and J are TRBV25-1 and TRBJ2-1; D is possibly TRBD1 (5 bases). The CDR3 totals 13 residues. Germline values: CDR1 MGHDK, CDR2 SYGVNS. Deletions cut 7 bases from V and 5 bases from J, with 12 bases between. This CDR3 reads CASKVQGNNEQFF. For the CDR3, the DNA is TGTGCCAGCAAGGTCCAGGGCAACAATGAGCAGTTCTTC.

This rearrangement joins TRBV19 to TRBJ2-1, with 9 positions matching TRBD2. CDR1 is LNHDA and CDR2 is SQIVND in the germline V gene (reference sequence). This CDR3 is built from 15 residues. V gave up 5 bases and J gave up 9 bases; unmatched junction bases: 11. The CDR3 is CASSAARTSVGEQFF. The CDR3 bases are TGTGCCAGTAGTGCTGCTCGGACTAGCGTCGGTGAGCAGTTCTTC.

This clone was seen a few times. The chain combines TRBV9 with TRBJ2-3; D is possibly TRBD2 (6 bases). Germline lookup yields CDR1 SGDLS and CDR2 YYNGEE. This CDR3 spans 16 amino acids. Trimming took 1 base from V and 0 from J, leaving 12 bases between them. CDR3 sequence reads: CASSVSPGVSTDTQYF. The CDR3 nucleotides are TGTGCCAGCAGCGTATCTCCGGGAGTGAGCACAGATACGCAGTATTTT.

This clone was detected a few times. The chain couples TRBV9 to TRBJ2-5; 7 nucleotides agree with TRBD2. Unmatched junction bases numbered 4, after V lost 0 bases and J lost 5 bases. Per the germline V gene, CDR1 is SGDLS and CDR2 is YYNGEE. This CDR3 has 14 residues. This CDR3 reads CASSVEAGEETQYF. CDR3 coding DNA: TGTGCCAGCAGCGTAGAGGCGGGAGAGGAGACCCAGTACTTC. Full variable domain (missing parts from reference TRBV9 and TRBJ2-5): DSGVTQTPKHLITATGQRVTLRCSPRSGDLSVYWYQQSLDQGLQFLIQYYNGEERAKGNILERFSAQQFPDLHSELNLSSLELGDSALYFCASSVEAGEETQYFGPGTRLLVL.

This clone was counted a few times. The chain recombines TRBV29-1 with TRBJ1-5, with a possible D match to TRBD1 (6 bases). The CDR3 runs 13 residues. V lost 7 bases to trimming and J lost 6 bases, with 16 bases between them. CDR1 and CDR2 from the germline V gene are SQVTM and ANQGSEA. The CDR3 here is CSGGHGLGQPQHF. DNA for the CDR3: TGCAGCGGGGGGCATGGACTTGGTCAGCCCCAGCATTTT. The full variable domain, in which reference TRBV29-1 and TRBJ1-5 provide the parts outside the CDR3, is SAVISQKPSRDICQRGTSLTIQCQVDSQVTMMFWYRQQPGQSLTLIATANQGSEATYESGFVIDKFPISRPNLTFSTLTVSNMSPEDSSIYLCSGGHGLGQPQHFGDGTRLSIL.

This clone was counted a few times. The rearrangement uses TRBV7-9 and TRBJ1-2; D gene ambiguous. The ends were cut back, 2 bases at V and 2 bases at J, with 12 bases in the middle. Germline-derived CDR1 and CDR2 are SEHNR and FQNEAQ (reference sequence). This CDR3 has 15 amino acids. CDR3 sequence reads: CASSLPQSGNYGYTF. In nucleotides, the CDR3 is TGTGCCAGCAGCTTACCCCAGTCTGGGAACTATGGCTACACCTTC.

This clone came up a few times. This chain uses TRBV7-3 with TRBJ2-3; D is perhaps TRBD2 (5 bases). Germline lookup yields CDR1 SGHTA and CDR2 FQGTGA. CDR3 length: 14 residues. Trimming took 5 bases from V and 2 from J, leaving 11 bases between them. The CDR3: CASSPAGHTDTQYF. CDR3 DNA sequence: TGTGCCAGCAGCCCGGCGGGTCACACAGATACGCAGTATTTT. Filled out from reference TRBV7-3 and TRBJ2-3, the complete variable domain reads GAGVSQTPSNKVTEKGKYVELRCDPISGHTALYWYRQSLGQGPEFLIYFQGTGAADDSGLPNDRFFAVRPEGSVSTLKIQRTERGDSAVYLCASSPAGHTDTQYFGPGTRLTVL.

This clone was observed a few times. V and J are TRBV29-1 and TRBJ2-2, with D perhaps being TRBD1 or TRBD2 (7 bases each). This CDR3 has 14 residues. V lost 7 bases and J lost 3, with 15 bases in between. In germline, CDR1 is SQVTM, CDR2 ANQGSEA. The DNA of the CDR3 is TGCAGCGGGCAGCGGGACAGAGACACCGGGGAGCTGTTTTTT. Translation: CSGQRDRDTGELFF.

CDR3 protein: CASSLLVRLAITDTQYF. DNA for the CDR3: TGTGCCAGCAGCTTGTTGGTCCGCCTAGCAATCACAGATACGCAGTATTTT. This chain uses TRBV7-2 with TRBJ2-3; TRBD2 might be the D (5 bases). CDR1 is SGHTA and CDR2 is FQGNSA in the germline V gene. The CDR3 length is 17 residues. The V end was cut by 3 bases, the J end by 2 bases, with 18 bases between.

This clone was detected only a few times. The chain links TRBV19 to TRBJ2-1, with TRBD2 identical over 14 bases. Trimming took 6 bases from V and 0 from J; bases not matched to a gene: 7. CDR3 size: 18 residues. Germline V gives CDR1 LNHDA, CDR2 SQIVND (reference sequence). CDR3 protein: CASSPGLAGERSYNEQFF. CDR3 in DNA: TGTGCCAGTAGCCCGGGACTAGCGGGAGAGCGCTCCTACAATGAGCAGTTCTTC. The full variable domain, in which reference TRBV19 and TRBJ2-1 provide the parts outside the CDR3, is DGGITQSPKYLFRKEGQNVTLSCEQNLNHDAMYWYRQDPGQGLRLIYYSQIVNDFQKGDIAEGYSVSREKKESFPLTVTSAQKNPTAFYLCASSPGLAGERSYNEQFFGPGTRLTVL.